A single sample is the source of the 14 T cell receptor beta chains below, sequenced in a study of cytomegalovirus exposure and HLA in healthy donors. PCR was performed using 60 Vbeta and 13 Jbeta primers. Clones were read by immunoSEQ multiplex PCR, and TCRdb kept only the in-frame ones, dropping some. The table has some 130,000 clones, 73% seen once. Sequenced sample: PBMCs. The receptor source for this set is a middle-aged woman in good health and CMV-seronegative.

The CDR3 DNA reads as TGTGCCAGCAGCTTTGCGGGGAATCAGCCCCAGCATTTT. Translated, it gives CASSFAGNQPQHF. The chain links TRBV5-8 to TRBJ1-5; no clear D gene. The CDR3 runs 13 residues. CDR1 is SGHTS and CDR2 is YDEGEE in the germline V gene. The germline V and J ends were trimmed by 2 bases and 4 bases, with 7 bases remaining between them. Filled out from reference TRBV5-8 and TRBJ1-5, the complete variable domain reads EAGVTQSPTHLIKTRGQQATLRCSPISGHTSVYWYQQALGLGLQFLLWYDEGEERNRGNFPPRFSGRQFPNYSSELNVNALELEDSALYLCASSFAGNQPQHFGDGTRLSIL.

The CDR3 reads CASSLWGYDRRNEKLFF. DNA for the CDR3: TGTGCCAGCAGCTTGTGGGGATACGACAGGAGGAATGAAAAACTGTTTTTT. The chain combines TRBV5-6 with TRBJ1-4, with TRBD1 as a possible D gene (6 bases). CDR3 length: 17 amino acids. Trimming took off 1 base at V and 5 bases at J, with 18 bases between the two ends. Germline-derived CDR1 and CDR2 are SGHDT and YYEEEE.

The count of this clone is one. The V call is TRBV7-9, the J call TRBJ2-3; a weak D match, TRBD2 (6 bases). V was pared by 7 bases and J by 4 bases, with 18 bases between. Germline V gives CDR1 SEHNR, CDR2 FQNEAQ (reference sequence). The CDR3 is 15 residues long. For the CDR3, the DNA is TGTGCCAGCACCCCCTGGTGGGGGGTCGCAGATACGCAGTATTTT. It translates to CASTPWWGVADTQYF.

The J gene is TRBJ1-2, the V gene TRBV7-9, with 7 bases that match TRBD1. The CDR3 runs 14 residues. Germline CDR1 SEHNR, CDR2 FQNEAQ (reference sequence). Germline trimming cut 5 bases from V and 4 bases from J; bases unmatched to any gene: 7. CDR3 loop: CASSDRTGGYGYTF. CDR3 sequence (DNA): TGTGCCAGCAGCGACCGGACAGGAGGCTATGGCTACACCTTC.

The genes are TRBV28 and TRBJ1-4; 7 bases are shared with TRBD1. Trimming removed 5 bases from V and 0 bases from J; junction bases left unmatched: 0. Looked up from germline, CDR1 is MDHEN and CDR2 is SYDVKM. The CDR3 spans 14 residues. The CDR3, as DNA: TGTGCCAGCAGTCAGGGGGCAACTAATGAAAAACTGTTTTTT. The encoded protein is CASSQGATNEKLFF.

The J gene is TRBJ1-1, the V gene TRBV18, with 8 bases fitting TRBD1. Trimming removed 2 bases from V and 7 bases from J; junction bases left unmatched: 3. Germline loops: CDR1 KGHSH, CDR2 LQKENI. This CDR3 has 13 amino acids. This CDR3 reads CASSPWTGFEAFF. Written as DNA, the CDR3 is TGTGCCAGCTCACCATGGACAGGGTTTGAAGCTTTCTTT.

CDR3 sequence reads: CASSPIVGGIGELFF. The CDR3 DNA is TGTGCCAGCAGCCCCATAGTGGGAGGTATCGGGGAGCTGTTTTTT. This chain uses TRBV7-3 with TRBJ2-2; tentatively, D is TRBD2 (6 bases). This CDR3 has 15 residues. Per the germline V gene, CDR1 is SGHTA and CDR2 is FQGTGA. The V and J ends lost 5 bases and 7 bases respectively, with 17 bases between them. The full variable domain, with the rest looked up from reference TRBV7-3 and TRBJ2-2, is GAGVSQTPSNKVTEKGKYVELRCDPISGHTALYWYRQSLGQGPEFLIYFQGTGAADDSGLPNDRFFAVRPEGSVSTLKIQRTERGDSAVYLCASSPIVGGIGELFFGEGSRLTVL.

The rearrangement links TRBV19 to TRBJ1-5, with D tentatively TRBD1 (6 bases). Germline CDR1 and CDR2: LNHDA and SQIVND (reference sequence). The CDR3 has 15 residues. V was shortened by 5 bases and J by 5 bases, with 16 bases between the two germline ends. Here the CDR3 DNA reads TGTGCCAGTAGTGTGCAACAGGGTTGGGATCAGCCCCAGCATTTT. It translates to CASSVQQGWDQPQHF.

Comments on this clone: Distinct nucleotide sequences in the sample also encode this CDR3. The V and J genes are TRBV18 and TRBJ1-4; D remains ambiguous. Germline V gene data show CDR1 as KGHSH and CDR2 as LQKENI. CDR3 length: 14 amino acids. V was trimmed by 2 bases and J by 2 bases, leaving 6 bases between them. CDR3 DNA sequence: TGTGCCAGCTCACCAACGGGGACTAATGAAAAACTGTTTTTT. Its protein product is CASSPTGTNEKLFF.

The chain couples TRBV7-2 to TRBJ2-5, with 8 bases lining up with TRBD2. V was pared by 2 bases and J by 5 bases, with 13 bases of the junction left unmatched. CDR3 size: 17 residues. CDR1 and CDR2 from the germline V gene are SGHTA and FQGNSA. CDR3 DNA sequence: TGTGCCAGCAGCTTATGGGGCGGGGGGAGTGGTGGGGAGACCCAGTACTTC. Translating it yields CASSLWGGGSGGETQYF.

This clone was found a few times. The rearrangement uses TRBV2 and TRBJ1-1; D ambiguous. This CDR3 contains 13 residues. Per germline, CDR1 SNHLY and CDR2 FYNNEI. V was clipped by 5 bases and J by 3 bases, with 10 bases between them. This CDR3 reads CASSFRRDTEAFF. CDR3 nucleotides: TGTGCCAGCAGTTTCCGGAGGGACACTGAAGCTTTCTTT.

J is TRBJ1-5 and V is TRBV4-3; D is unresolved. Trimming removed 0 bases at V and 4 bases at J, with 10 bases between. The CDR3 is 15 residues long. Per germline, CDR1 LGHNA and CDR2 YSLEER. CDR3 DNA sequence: TGCGCCAGCAGCCAAGAGCAAACATTAAATCAGCCCCAGCATTTT. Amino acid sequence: CASSQEQTLNQPQHF.

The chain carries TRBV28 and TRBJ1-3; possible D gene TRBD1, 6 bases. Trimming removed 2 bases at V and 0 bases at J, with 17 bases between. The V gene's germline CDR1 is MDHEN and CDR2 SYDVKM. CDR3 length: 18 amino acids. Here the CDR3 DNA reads TGTGCCAGCAGTTTACACCGGGGACAACCTTTCTCTGGAAACACCATATATTTT. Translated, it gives CASSLHRGQPFSGNTIYF.

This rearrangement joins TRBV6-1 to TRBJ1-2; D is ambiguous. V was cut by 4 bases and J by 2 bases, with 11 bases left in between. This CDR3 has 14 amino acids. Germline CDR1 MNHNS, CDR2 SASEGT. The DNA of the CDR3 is TGTGCCAGCAGTGGCAGGTTTGGGAACTATGGCTACACCTTC. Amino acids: CASSGRFGNYGYTF.